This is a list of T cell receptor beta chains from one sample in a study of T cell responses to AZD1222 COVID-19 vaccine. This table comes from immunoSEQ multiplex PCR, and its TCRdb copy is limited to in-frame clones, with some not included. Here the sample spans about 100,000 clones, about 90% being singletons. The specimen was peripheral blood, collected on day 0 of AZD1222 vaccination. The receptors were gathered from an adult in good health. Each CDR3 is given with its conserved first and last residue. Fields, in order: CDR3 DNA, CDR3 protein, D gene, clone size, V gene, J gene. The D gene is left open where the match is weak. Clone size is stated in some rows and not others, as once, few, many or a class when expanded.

TGCAGCGTTGGGGACAGGGATCTTGAGCCCCAGCATTTT	CSVGDRDLEPQHF	TRBD1	NA	TRBV29-1	TRBJ1-5
TGTGCCAGCAGTGCGACAGGGTTCGCGTTGCCCCAGCATTTT	CASSATGFALPQHF	TRBD1	NA	TRBV2	TRBJ1-5
TGCAGTGCTAGTCGGGCCCTTAGCCGGAGGGCCCCAGATACGCAGTATTTT	CSASRALSRRAPDTQYF	NA	few	TRBV20-1	TRBJ2-3
TGTGCCAGCAGCCAATCGGAGGGGTGGAAAATGAACACTGAAGCTTTCTTT	CASSQSEGWKMNTEAFF	NA	NA	TRBV16	TRBJ1-1
TGTGCCTGGAGTGTGGGACTGAGCTCTGGAAACACCATATATTTT	CAWSVGLSSGNTIYF	NA	NA	TRBV30	TRBJ1-3
TGTGCCAGCAGCCTAGACAGGGGCCTTTTCTGGGCCCAGCATTTT	CASSLDRGLFWAQHF	TRBD1	NA	TRBV27	TRBJ1-5
TGTGCCAGCTCACTCTCAGGGGGTTCGAGCTACGAGCAGTACTTC	CASSLSGGSSYEQYF	TRBD1	NA	TRBV18	TRBJ2-7
TGTGCCAGCCAGGGGCGCAGGGGCTTCAATCAGCCCCAGCATTTT	CASQGRRGFNQPQHF	NA	NA	TRBV6-5	TRBJ1-5
TGCGCCAGCAGCCAAGATCAAGGCCGAAACACCATATATTTT	CASSQDQGRNTIYF	NA	once	TRBV4-1	TRBJ1-3
TGTGCCAGCAGTTCTACAGGGGGCACTGAAGCTTTCTTT	CASSSTGGTEAFF	TRBD1	NA	TRBV6-6	TRBJ1-1
TGCGCCAGCAGCCCACCCGCCCGCATGGCGGGGACCGGGGAGCTGTTTTTT	CASSPPARMAGTGELFF	NA	NA	TRBV5-1	TRBJ2-2
TGTGCCCACCGGGACAGGGGCGCCTACGAGCAGTACTTC	CAHRDRGAYEQYF	TRBD1	NA	TRBV30	TRBJ2-7
TGTGCCAGCTCACCCGAAAGGGGAACTAATGAAAAACTGTTTTTT	CASSPERGTNEKLFF	NA	once	TRBV18	TRBJ1-4
TGTGCCAGTAGTATGTGGGGGGCTGGGGCCAACGTCCTGACTTTC	CASSMWGAGANVLTF	NA	NA	TRBV19	TRBJ2-6
TGTGCCAGCAGGGACGGGAGACGCTCCTACGAGCAGTACTTC	CASRDGRRSYEQYF	NA	few	TRBV11-2	TRBJ2-7
TGTGCCAGCAGCTCTTTCACCGGGACAGGGAGAAACGAGCAGTACTTC	CASSSFTGTGRNEQYF	TRBD1	NA	TRBV13	TRBJ2-7
TGTGCCAGCAGTGAAATCAGGGACGAGCAGTACTTC	CASSEIRDEQYF	NA	NA	TRBV6-1	TRBJ2-7
TGTGCCAGTCAGATGGGACAGGGGGAAGGCTACACCTTC	CASQMGQGEGYTF	TRBD1	NA	TRBV19	TRBJ1-2
TGTGCCAGCAGCTTTTTGCGGAGGAGCTCCTACGAGCAGTACTTC	CASSFLRRSSYEQYF	NA	NA	TRBV12-1	TRBJ2-7
TGTGCCACCAGCAGAGATCAGGCAGAAGGAAGGCCCCAGCATTTT	CATSRDQAEGRPQHF	NA	once	TRBV15	TRBJ1-5
TGTGCCAGCAGCCCTCGACTAGCGGGTGACAACACCGGGGAGCTGTTTTTT	CASSPRLAGDNTGELFF	TRBD2	NA	TRBV7-8	TRBJ2-2
TGTGCCAGTAGTTACTTAGACAGGGGGTTAGATAATGAGCAGTTCTTC	CASSYLDRGLDNEQFF	TRBD1	NA	TRBV19	TRBJ2-1
TGCGCCAGCAGCGGGACTAGCAGCTACGAGCAGTACTTC	CASSGTSSYEQYF	TRBD2	NA	TRBV10-1	TRBJ2-7
TGTGCCAGCAGCCCCGGGGCGTCGAGGGGAAACACCATATATTTT	CASSPGASRGNTIYF	NA	NA	TRBV7-7	TRBJ1-3
TGTGCCAGCAGTTTATTGCGGGGCGGAAAGAATCAGCCCCAGCATTTT	CASSLLRGGKNQPQHF	NA	NA	TRBV28	TRBJ1-5
TGTGCCAGTAGTATCAGGGGATCCTATGGCTACACCTTC	CASSIRGSYGYTF	NA	NA	TRBV19	TRBJ1-2
TGTGCCAGCAGCTTAAGGAAGACTAGCGGGGACAATGAGCAGTTCTTC	CASSLRKTSGDNEQFF	TRBD2	NA	TRBV7-3	TRBJ2-1
TGTGCCAGCAGGACCCAGGGTGGAGGCTACACCTTC	CASRTQGGGYTF	NA	NA	TRBV2	TRBJ1-2
TGTGCCAGCAGCGTAGGGGGAGCGGGTGGGATCTACGAGCAGTACTTC	CASSVGGAGGIYEQYF	NA	NA	TRBV9	TRBJ2-7
TGTGCCAGCACCACCGGGAACACCTACGAGCAGTACTTC	CASTTGNTYEQYF	NA	NA	TRBV6-6	TRBJ2-7
TGTGCCAGCAGCCAAGATTCCCAGGCCGCTAACTATGGCTACACCTTC	CASSQDSQAANYGYTF	NA	once	TRBV3-1/TRBV3-2	TRBJ1-2
TGCGCCAGCAGCTTTGAAGGGGGCACGTACCAAGAGACCCAGTACTTC	CASSFEGGTYQETQYF	TRBD1	NA	TRBV5-1	TRBJ2-5
TGCGCCAGCAGCTTGTTACTCGGATCCCACGGGGAGCTGTTTTTT	CASSLLLGSHGELFF	NA	NA	TRBV5-1	TRBJ2-2
TGTGCCAGCAGTGCCGTAACCGTTGGAGGCTACACCTTC	CASSAVTVGGYTF	NA	NA	TRBV25-1	TRBJ1-2